This T cell receptor beta chain was identified in a study of blood T cell repertoires in COVID-19. Assay: immunoSEQ multiplex PCR; the TCRdb copy retains only in-frame clones and omits some. The sample has some 460,000 clones; about nine tenths are singletons. CDR1 is SNHLY and CDR2 is FYNNEI in the germline V gene. V was clipped by 7 bases and J by 0 bases, with 9 bases between them. This CDR3 has 13 amino acids. Input material: PBMCs or T cells enriched from blood (not recorded which). The sequence was obtained from a woman younger than 30 who had recovered from COVID-19. The chain is built from TRBV2 and TRBJ1-2; D gene uncertain. The CDR3 reads CASIRVANYGYTF. In DNA form, the CDR3 reads TGTGCCAGCATACGGGTCGCTAACTATGGCTACACCTTC.